This T cell receptor beta chain derives from a study of cytomegalovirus exposure and HLA in healthy donors. Trimming removed 5 bases from V and 6 bases from J, with 20 bases in between. The CDR3 is 15 residues long. CDR1 is SEHNR, CDR2 FQNEAQ, per germline (reference sequence). Whole-study findings and limits: Trimming of TCR beta V- and J-genes showed a link, identified in a later analysis, to a missense DCLRE1C variant. Previously analyzed data showed that most TCR beta V segments were productive at a frequency of about 90% or about 30%. There were under 200 TCR beta chains listed as cytomegalovirus-associated. Some V segments could not be told apart, so they were left out, TRBV6-2 and TRBV6-3 among them.

PCR employed 60 Vbeta and 13 Jbeta primers. The assay was immunoSEQ multiplex PCR, and TCRdb's table has in-frame clones only and misses some. This sample yields roughly 90,000 clones, of which approximately 90% are seen a single time; around 2.3% belongs to the top ten. On this clone itself: The antigen remains undetermined.

This receptor was obtained from a man aged 18 to 35 in good health and CMV-seronegative. The V gene is TRBV7-9, the J gene TRBJ2-7, with D maybe TRBD2 (6 bases). The source material was PBMCs. CDR3 nucleotide sequence: TGTGCCAGCAGCCCCCTCCGGGAAACTAGCAGCGAGCAGTACTTC. Residues: CASSPLRETSSEQYF.